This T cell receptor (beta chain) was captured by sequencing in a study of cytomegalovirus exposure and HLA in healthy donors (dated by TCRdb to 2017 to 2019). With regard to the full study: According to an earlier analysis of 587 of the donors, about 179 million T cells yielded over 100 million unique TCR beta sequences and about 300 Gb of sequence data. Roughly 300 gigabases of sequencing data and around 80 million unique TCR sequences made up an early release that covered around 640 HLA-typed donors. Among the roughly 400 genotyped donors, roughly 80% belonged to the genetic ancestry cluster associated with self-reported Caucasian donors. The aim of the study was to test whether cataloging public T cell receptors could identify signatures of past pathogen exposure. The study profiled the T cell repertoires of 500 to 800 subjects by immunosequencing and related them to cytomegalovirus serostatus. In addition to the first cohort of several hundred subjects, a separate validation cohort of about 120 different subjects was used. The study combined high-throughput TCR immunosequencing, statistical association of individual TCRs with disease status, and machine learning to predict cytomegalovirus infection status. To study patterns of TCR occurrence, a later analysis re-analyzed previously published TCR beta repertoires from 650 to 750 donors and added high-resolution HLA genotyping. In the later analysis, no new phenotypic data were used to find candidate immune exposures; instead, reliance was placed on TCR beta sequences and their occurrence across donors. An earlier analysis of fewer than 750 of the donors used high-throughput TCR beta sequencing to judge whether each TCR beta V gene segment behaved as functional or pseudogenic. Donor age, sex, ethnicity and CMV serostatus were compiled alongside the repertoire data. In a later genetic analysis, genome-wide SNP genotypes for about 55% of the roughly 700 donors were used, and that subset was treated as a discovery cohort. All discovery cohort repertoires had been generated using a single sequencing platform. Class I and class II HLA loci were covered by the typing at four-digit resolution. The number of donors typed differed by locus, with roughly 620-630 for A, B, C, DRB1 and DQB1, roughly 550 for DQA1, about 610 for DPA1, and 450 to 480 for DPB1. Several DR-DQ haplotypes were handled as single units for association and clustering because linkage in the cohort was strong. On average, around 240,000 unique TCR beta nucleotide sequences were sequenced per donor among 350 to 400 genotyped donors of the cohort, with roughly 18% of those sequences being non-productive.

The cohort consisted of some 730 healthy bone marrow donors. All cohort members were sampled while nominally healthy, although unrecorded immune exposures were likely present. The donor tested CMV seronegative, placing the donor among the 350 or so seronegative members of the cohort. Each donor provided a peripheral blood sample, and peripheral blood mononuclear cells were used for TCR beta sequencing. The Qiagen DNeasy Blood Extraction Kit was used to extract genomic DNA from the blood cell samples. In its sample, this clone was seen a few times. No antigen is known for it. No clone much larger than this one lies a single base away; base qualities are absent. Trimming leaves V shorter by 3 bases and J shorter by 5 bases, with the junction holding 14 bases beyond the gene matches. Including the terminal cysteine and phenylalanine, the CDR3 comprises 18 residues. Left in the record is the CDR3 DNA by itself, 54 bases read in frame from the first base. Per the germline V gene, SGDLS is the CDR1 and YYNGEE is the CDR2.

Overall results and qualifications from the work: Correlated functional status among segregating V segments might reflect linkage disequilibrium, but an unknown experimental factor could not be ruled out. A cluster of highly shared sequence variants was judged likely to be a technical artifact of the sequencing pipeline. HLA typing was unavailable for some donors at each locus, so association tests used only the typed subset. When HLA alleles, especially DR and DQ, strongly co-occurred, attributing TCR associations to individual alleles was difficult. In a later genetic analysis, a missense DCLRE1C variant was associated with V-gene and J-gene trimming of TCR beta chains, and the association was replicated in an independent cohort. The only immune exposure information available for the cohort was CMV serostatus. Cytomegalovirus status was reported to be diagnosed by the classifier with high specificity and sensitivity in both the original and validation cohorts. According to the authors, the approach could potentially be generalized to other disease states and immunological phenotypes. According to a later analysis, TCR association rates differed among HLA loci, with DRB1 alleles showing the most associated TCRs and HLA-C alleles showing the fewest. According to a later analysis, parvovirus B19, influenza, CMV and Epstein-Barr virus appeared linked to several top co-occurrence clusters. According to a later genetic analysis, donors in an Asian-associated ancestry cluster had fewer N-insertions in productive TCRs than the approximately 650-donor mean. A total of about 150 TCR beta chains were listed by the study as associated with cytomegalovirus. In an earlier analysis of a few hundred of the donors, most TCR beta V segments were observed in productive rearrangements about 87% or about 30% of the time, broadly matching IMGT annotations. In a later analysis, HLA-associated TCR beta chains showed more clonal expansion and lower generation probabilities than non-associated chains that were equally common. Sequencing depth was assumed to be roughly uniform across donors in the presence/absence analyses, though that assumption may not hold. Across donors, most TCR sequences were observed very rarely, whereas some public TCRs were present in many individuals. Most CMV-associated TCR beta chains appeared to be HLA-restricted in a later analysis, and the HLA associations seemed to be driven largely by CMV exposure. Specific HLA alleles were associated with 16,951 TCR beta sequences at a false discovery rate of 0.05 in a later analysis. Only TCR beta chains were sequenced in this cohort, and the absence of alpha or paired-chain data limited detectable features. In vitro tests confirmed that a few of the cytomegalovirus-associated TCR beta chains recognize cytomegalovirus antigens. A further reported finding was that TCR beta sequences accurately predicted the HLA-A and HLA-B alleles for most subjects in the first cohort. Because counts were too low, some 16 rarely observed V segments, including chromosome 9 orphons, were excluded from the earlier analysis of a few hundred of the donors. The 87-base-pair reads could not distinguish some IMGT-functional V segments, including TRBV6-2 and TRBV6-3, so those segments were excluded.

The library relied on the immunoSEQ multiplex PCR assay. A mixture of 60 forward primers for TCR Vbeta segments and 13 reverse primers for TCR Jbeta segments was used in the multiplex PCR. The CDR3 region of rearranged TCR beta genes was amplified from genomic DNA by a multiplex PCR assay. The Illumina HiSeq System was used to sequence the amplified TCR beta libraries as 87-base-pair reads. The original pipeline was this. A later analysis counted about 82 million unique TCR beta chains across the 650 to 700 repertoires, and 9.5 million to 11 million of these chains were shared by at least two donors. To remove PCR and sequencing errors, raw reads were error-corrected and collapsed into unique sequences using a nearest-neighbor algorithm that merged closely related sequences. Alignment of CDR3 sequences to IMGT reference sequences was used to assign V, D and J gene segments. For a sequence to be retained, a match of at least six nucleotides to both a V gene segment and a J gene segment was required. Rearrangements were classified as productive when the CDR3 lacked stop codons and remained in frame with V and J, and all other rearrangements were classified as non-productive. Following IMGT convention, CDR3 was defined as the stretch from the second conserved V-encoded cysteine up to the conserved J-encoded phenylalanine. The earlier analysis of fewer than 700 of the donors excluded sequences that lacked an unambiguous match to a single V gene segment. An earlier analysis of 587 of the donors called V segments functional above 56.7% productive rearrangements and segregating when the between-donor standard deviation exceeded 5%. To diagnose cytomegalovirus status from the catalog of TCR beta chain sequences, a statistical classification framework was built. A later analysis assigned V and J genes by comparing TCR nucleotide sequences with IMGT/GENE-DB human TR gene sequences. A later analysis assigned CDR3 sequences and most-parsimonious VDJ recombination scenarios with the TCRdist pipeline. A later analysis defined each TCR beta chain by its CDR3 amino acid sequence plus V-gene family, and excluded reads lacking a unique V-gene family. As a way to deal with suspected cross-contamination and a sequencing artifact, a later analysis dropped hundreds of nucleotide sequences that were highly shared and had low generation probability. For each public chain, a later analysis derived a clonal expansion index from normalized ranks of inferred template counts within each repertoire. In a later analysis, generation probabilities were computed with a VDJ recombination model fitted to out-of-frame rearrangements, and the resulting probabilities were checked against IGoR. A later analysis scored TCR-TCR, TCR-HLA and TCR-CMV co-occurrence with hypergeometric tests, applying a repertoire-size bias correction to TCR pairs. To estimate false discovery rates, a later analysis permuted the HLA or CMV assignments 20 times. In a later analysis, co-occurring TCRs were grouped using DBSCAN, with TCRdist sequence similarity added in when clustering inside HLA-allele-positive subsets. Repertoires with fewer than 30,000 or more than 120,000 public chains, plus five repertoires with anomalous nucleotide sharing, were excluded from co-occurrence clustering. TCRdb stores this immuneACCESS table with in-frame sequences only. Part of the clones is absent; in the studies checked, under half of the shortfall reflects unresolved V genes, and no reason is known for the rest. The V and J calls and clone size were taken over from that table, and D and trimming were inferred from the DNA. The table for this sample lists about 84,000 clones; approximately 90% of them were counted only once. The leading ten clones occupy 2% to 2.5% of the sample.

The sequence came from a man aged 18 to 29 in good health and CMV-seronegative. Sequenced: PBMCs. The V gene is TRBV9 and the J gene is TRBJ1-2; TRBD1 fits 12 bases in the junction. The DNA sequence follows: TGTGCCAGCAGCGAGGGATCCGGGACAGGGGGCCTTGGATATGGCTACACCTTC. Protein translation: CASSEGSGTGGLGYGYTF.